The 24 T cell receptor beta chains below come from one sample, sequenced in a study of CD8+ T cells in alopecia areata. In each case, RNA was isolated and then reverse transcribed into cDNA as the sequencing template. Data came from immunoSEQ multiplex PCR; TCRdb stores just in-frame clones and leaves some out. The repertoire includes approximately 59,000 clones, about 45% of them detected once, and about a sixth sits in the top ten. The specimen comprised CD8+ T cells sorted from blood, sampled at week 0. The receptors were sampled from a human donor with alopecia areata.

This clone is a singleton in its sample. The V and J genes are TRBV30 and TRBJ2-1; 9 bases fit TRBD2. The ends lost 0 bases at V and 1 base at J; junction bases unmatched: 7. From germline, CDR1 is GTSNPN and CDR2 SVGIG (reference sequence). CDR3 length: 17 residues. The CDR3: CAWSVYSGSTSYNEQFF. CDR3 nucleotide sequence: TGTGCCTGGAGTGTATATAGCGGGAGCACTTCCTACAATGAGCAGTTCTTC.

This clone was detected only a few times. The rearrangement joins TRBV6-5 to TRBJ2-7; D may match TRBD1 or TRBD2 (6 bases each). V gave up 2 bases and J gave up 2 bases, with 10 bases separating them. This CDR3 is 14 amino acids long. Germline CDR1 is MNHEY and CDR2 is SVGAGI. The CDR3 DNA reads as TGTGCCAGCAGTTACGAGGGGGGTGCCTACGAGCAGTACTTC. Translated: CASSYEGGAYEQYF.

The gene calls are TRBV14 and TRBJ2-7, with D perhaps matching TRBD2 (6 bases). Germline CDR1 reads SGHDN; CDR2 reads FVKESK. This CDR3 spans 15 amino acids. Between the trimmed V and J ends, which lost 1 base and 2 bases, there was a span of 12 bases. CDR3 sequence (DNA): TGTGCCAGCAGCCAAGCGGAGGGTTATACCTACGAGCAGTACTTC. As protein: CASSQAEGYTYEQYF.

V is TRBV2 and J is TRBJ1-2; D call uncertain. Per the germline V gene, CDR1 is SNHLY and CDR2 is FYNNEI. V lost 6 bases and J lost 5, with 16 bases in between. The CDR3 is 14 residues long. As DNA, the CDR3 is TGTGCCAGCAGCCCCACAGCAACCAGATATGGCTACACCTTC. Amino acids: CASSPTATRYGYTF.

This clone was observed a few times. CDR3 in amino acids: CASSLAGHPNTEAFF. CDR3 DNA sequence: TGCGCCAGCAGCTTGGCGGGACACCCGAACACTGAAGCTTTCTTT. The rearrangement links TRBV5-1 to TRBJ1-1; possible D gene TRBD1, 6 bases. The CDR3 contains 15 residues. CDR1 and CDR2 (germline): SGHRS, YFSETQ. Trimming pared 0 bases from V and 1 base from J, leaving 10 bases between.

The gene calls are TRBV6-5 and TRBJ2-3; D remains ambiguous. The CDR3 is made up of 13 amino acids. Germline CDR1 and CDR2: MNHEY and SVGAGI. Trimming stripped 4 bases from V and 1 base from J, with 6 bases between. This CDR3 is CASSLSGTDTQYF. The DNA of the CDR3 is TGTGCCAGCAGTTTGTCAGGCACAGATACGCAGTATTTT.

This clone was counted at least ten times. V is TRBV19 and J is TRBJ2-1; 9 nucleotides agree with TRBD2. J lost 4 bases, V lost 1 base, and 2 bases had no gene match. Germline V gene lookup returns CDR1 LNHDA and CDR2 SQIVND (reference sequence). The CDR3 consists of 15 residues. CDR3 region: CASSIGLAAYNEQFF. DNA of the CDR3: TGTGCCAGTAGTATAGGACTAGCGGCTTACAATGAGCAGTTCTTC.

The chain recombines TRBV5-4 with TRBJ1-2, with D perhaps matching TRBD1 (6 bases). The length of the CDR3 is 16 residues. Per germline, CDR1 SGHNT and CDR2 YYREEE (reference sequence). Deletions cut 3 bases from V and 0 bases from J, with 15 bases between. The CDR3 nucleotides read TGTGCCAGCAGCTCGATGACAGGAACAGCTAACTATGGCTACACCTTC. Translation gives CASSSMTGTANYGYTF.

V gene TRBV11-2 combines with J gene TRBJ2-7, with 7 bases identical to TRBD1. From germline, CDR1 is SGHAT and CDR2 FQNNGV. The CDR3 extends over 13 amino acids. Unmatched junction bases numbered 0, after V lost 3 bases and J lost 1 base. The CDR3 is CASSLGQSYEQYF. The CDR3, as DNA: TGTGCCAGCAGCTTGGGACAGTCCTACGAGCAGTACTTC.

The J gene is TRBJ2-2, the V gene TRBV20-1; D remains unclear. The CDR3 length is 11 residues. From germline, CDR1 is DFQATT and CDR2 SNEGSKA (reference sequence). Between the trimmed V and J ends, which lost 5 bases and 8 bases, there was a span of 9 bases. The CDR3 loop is CSAPRSGELFF. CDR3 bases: TGCAGTGCTCCGAGGTCTGGGGAGCTGTTTTTT.

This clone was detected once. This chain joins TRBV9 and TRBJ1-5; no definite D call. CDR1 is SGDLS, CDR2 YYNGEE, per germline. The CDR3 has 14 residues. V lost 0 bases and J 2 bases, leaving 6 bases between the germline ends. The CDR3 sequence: CASSVEPRNQPQHF. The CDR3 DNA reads TGTGCCAGCAGCGTAGAGCCGCGCAATCAGCCCCAGCATTTT.

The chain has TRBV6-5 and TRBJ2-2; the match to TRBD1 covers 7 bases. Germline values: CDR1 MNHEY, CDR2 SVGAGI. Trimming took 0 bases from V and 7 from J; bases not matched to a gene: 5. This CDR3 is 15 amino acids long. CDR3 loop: CASSYSTGEYGELFF. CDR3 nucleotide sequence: TGTGCCAGCAGTTACTCAACAGGGGAATACGGGGAGCTGTTTTTT.

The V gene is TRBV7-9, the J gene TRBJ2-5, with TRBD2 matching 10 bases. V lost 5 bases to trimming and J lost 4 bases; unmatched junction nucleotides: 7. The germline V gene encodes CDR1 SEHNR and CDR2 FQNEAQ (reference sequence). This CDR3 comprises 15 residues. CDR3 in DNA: TGTGCCAGCAGCACAGGGACTAGCGTGAGAGAGACCCAGTACTTC. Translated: CASSTGTSVRETQYF.

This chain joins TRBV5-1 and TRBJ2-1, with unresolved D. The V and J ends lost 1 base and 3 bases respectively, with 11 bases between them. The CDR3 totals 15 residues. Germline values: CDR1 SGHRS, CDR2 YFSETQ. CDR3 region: CASSLWQKNYNEQFF. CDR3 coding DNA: TGCGCCAGCAGCTTGTGGCAGAAAAACTACAATGAGCAGTTCTTC.

DNA of the CDR3: TGTGCCAGCAGTTTCTCGCGACAGAAAGGATACAATGAGCAGTTCTTC. Protein sequence: CASSFSRQKGYNEQFF. The chain is built from TRBV6-6 and TRBJ2-1; D perhaps matches TRBD1 (5 bases). The CDR3 runs to 16 residues. V was clipped by 4 bases and J by 4 bases, with 17 bases between them. CDR1 is MNHNY and CDR2 is SVGAGI in the germline V gene (reference sequence).

The CDR3, as DNA: TGTGCCAGCAGTTCCTCCCCTGGGACCCCCGGGAACACTGAAGCTTTCTTT. Amino acid sequence: CASSSSPGTPGNTEAFF. J is TRBJ1-1 and V is TRBV7-9, with D possibly being TRBD1 (5 bases). The CDR3 is made up of 17 amino acids. The germline gives CDR1 SEHNR, CDR2 FQNEAQ (reference sequence). The V end lost 6 bases, the J end lost 1 base, and 21 bases lay between the germline ends.

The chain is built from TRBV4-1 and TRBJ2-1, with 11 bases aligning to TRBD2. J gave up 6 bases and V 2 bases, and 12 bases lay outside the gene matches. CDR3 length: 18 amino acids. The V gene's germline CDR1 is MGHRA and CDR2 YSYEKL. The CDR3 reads CASSQPTSGKSRRNEQFF. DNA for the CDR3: TGCGCCAGCAGCCAACCGACTAGCGGGAAATCGCGGCGCAATGAGCAGTTCTTC.

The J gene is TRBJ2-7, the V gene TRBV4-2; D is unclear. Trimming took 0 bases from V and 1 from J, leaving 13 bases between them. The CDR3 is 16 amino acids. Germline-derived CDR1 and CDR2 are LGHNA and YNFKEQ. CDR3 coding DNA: TGTGCCAGCAGCCAAGAGGGCCTACCACTGTCCTACGAGCAGTACTTC. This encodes CASSQEGLPLSYEQYF.

Written as DNA, the CDR3 is TGTGCCAGCAGCCCCAATTATCAGCCCCAGCATTTT. Its protein is CASSPNYQPQHF. The J gene is TRBJ1-5, the V gene TRBV9; D gene unclear. The CDR3 sequence is 12 residues long. V was clipped by 4 bases and J by 5 bases, with 7 bases between them. Per the germline V gene, CDR1 is SGDLS and CDR2 is YYNGEE.

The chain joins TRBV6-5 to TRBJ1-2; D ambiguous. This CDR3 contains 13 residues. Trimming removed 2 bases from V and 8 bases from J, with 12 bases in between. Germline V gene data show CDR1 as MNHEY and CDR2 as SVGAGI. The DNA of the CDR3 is TGTGCCAGCAGTTACCTCGGAGCGGGGGGCTACACCTTC. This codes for CASSYLGAGGYTF.

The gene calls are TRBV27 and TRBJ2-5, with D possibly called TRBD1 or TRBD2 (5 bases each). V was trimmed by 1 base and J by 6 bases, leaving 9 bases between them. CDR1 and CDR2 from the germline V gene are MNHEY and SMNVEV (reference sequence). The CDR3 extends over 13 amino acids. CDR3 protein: CASSLLGTKTQYF. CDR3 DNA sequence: TGTGCCAGCAGTTTATTGGGGACCAAGACCCAGTACTTC.

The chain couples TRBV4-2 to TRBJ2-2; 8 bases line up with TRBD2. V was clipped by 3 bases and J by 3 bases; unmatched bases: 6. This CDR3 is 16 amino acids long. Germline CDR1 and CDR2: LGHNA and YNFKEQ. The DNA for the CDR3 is TGTGCCAGCAGCCACGTAGCGGGAAGGGACACCGGGGAGCTGTTTTTT. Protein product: CASSHVAGRDTGELFF.

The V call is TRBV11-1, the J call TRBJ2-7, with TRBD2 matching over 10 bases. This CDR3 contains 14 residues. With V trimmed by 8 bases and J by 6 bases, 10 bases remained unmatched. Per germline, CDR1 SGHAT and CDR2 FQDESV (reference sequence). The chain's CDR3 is CASGGPGLAPEQYF. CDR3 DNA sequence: TGTGCCAGCGGGGGACCGGGACTAGCGCCCGAGCAGTACTTC.

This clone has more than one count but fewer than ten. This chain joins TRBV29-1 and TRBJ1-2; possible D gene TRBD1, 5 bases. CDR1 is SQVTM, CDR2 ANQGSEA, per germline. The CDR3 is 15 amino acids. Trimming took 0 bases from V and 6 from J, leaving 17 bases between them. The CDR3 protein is CSVEDLARVEHGYTF. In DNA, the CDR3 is TGCAGCGTTGAAGATCTAGCCAGGGTTGAGCATGGCTACACCTTC.